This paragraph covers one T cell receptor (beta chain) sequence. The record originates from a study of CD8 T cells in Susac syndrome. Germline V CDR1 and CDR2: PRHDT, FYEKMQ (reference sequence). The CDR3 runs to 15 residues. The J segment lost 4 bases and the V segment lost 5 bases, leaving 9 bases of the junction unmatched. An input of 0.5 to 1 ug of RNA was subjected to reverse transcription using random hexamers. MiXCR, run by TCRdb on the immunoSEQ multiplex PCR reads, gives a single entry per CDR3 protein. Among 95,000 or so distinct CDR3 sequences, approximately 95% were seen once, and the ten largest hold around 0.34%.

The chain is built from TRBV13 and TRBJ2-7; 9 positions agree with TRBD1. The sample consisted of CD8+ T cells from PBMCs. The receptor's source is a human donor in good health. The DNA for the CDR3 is TGTGCCAGCAGCCCTCCGCGGACAGGGGTTTACGAGCAGTACTTC. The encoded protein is CASSPPRTGVYEQYF.